The source of this T cell receptor beta chain is a study of T cells after yellow fever vaccination. Study-level findings and limits: FACS-sorted repertoires could harbor abundant contaminating bulk-population clonotypes. A minor fraction of clonotypes spanned both CD4 and CD8 compartments.

The 5'RACE template-switching step produced TCR cDNA and added a universal primer site and UMIs. From the 5' RACE reads, TCRdb called clonotypes with MiXCR, one entry per CDR3 protein. The data contain hundreds of thousands of distinct CDR3 sequences, approximately 13% of them singletons. Turning to this clonotype: Its cognate antigen is unknown.

Germline-derived CDR1 and CDR2 are ENHRY and SYGVKD. The CDR3 length is 13 residues. With 7 bases clipped from V and 1 base from J, the junction kept 4 bases outside the gene matches. This specimen consisted of PBMCs, obtained on the day of the yellow fever booster vaccination. This clonotype was sampled from a man younger than 45 who received the YFV17D yellow fever vaccine. The genes are TRBV10-3 and TRBJ2-7; 7 bases align to TRBD1. The CDR3 spells CAITTGQSYEQYF. The DNA of the CDR3 is TGTGCCATCACTACGGGACAGTCCTACGAGCAGTACTTC.